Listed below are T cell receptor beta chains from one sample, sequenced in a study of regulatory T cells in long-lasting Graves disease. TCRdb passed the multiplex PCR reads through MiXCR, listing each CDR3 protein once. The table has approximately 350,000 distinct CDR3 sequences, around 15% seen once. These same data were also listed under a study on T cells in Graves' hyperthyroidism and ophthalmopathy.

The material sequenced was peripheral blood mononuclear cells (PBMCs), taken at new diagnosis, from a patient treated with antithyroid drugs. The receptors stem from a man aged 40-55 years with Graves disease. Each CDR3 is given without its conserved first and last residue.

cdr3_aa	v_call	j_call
ASILFLGGYT	TRBV5-1	TRBJ1-2
AWSVRRTGSLEAF	TRBV30	TRBJ1-1
ASRESGIYNEQF	TRBV2	TRBJ2-1
ATSHGTGRADTQY	TRBV24-1	TRBJ2-3
SARPPTGSNQPQH	TRBV20-1	TRBJ1-5
ASSVEGRGGTEAF	TRBV9	TRBJ1-1
SARLQQLGEQY	TRBV20-1	TRBJ2-7
ASSLVGTGADGGYT	TRBV11-2	TRBJ1-2
ALTGTSNSPLH	TRBV30	TRBJ1-6
ASSPGVRGSSPLH	TRBV18	TRBJ1-6
ASSYSKNIQY	TRBV6-2/TRBV6-3	TRBJ2-4
AIRPSGGANEQF	TRBV10-3	TRBJ2-1
SAEASGGADTQY	TRBV29-1	TRBJ2-3
ASSTEQETQY	TRBV18	TRBJ2-5
ASSIVPTGGLYTQY	TRBV19	TRBJ2-3
ASSLDTIDTEAF	TRBV11-3	TRBJ1-1
ASSQSVGPSYEQY	TRBV16	TRBJ2-7
AISDGRTGTEAF	TRBV10-3	TRBJ1-1
ASSPARDSGDGYT	TRBV2	TRBJ1-2
ASRPRESYEQY	TRBV7-2	TRBJ2-7
ASSERGTGGYTGELF	TRBV2	TRBJ2-2
SALGTDPYSNQPQH	TRBV20-1	TRBJ1-5
ASKDRGSGQPQH	TRBV6-1	TRBJ1-5
ASSSSLGGSYNEQF	TRBV7-2	TRBJ2-1
ASSRSYEQY	TRBV3-1	TRBJ2-7
ASSSREANTDTQY	TRBV7-9	TRBJ2-3
ASSLRGDTYEQY	TRBV28	TRBJ2-7
ASRWTGGGADTQY	TRBV5-5	TRBJ2-3
ASRKDSNQPQH	TRBV2	TRBJ1-5
ASSRSGVGTGELF	TRBV7-3	TRBJ2-2
SARFPDPNSPLH	TRBV20-1	TRBJ1-6
ASSLLGLAYEQY	TRBV28	TRBJ2-7
AISGQGDATF	TRBV10-3	TRBJ1-1
ASNSPGLKV	TRBV6-1	TRBJ2-7
SANEGGTEAF	TRBV20-1	TRBJ1-1
ASSTFLAGGVYEQY	TRBV6-1	TRBJ2-7
ASSSIVGSDGIEAF	TRBV5-5	TRBJ1-1
ASSALRRSYEQY	TRBV6-1	TRBJ2-7
SARDNRIYSNQPQH	TRBV20-1	TRBJ1-5
SARRPQGYQPQH	TRBV20-1	TRBJ1-5
ASSQETGKRL	TRBV3-1	TRBJ1-1
AISPAQGAGYGYT	TRBV10-3	TRBJ1-2
ASSSGDGQPQH	TRBV5-1	TRBJ1-5
ASSLSRVSYEQY	TRBV7-3	TRBJ2-7
ASSLGDSNSPLH	TRBV5-1	TRBJ1-6
ASSFLPGLALTDTQY	TRBV9	TRBJ2-3
ASTDRGPSVYTGELF	TRBV2	TRBJ2-2
ASSQDEREGGTEAF	TRBV4-3	TRBJ1-1
ASSLYAGQDTQY	TRBV7-2	TRBJ2-3
ASSPKKGKNTDTQY	TRBV28	TRBJ2-3
ASSPGPRQGVVEQF	TRBV27	TRBJ2-1